This entry concerns a single TCR beta chain. The antigen is undetermined. This sample is drawn from a study of cytomegalovirus exposure and HLA in healthy donors. Regarding the study as a whole: Earlier findings revealed that most TCR beta V segments proved productive either about 87% or about 30% of the time. HLA-A and HLA-B allele assignments for most subjects were reportedly predicted accurately using TCR beta sequences.

Germline V CDR1 and CDR2: MGHRA, YSYEKL. This CDR3 is 15 amino acids long. The V segment lost 1 base and the J segment 3 bases; nucleotides outside the gene matches: 1. With 60 Vbeta and 13 Jbeta primers, the PCR was carried out. Assay used: immunoSEQ multiplex PCR; TCRdb lists only in-frame clones, some missing. The sample includes tens of thousands of clones, roughly 74% of them seen just once. Sequenced sample: PBMCs. V is TRBV4-1 and J is TRBJ2-7; 12 bases fit TRBD2. The TCR was taken from a woman between 50 and 59 years old in good health and CMV-seropositive. CDR3 sequence (DNA): TGCGCCAGCAGCCAAGTACTAGCGGGGGGCTACGAGCAGTACTTC. Amino acids: CASSQVLAGGYEQYF.